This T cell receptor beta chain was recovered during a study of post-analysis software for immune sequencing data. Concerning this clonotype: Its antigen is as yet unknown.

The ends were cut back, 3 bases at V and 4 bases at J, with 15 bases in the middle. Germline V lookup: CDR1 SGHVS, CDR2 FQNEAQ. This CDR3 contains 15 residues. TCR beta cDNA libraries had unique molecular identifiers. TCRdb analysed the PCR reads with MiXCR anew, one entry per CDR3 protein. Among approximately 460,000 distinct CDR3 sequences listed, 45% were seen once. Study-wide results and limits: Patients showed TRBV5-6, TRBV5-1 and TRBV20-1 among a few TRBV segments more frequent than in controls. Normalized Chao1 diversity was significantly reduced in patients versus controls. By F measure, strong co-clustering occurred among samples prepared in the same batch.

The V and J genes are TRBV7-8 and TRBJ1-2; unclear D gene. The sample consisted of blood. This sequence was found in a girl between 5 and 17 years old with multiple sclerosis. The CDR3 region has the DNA TGTGCCAGCAGCTTGGAGATGACAAGAACCTATGGCTACACCTTC. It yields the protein CASSLEMTRTYGYTF.